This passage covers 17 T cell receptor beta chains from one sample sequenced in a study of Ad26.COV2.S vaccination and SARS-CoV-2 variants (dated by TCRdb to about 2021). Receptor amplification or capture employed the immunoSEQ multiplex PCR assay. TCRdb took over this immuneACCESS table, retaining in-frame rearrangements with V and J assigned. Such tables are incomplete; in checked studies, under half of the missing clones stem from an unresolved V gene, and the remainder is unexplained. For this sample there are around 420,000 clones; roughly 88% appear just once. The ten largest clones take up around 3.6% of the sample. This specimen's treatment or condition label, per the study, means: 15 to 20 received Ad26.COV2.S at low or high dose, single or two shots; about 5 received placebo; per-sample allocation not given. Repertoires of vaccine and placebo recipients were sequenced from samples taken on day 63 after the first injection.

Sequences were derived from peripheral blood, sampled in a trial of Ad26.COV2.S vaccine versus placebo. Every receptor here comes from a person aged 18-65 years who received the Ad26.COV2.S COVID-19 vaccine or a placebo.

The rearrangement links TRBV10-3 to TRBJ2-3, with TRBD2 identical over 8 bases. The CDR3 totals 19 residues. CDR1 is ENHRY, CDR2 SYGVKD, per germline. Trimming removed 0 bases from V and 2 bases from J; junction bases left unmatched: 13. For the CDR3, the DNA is TGTGCCATCAGTGAGTCGTGGCGGGGGGCCCCCACCTCCACAGATACGCAGTATTTT. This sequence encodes CAISESWRGAPTSTDTQYF.

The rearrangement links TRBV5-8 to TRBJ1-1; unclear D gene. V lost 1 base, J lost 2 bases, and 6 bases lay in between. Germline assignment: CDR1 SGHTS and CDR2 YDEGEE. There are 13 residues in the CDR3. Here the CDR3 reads CASSLWRNTEAFF. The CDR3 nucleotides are TGTGCCAGCAGCTTGTGGAGAAACACTGAAGCTTTCTTT.

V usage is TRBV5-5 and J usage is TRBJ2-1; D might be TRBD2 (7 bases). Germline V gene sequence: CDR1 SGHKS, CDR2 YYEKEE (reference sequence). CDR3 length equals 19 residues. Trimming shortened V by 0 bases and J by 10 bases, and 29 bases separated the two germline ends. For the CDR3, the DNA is TGTGCCAGCAGCTTGGCAGTGGGGGGGCCTCACAAAGGTTTGGACGAGCAGTTCTTC. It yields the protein CASSLAVGGPHKGLDEQFF.

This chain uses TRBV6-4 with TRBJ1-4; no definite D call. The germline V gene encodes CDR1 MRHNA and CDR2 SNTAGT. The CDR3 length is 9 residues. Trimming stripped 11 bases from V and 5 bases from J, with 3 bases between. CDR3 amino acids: CAGNEKLFF. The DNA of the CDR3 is TGTGCCGGCAATGAAAAACTGTTTTTT.

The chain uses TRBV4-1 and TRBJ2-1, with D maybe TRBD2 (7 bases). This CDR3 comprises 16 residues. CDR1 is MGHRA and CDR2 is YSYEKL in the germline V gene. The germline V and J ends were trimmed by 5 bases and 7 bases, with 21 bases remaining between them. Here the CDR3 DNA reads TGCGCCAGCAGCTATCATGGGGGGGGCGGCGGGAATGAGCAGTTCTTC. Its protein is CASSYHGGGGGNEQFF.

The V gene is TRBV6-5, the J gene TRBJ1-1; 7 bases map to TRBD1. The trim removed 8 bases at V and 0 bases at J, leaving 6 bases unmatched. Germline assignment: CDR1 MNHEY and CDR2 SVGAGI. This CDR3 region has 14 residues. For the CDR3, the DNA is TGTGCCAGCCGGGACAGCGGGATGAACACTGAAGCTTTCTTT. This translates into CASRDSGMNTEAFF.

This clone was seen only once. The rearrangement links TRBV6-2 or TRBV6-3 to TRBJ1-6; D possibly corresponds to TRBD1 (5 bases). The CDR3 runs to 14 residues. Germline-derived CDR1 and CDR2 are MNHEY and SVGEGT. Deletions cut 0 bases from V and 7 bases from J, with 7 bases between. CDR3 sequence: CASSYSSGNSPLHF. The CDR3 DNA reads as TGTGCCAGCAGTTACTCTTCAGGGAATTCACCCCTCCACTTT.

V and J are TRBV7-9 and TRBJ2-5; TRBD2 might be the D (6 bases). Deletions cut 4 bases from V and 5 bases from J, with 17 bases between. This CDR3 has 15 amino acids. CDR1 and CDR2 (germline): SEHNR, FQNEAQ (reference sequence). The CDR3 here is CASSSRASRGETQYF. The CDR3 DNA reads TGTGCCAGCAGCTCGAGGGCCAGCCGGGGGGAGACCCAGTACTTC.

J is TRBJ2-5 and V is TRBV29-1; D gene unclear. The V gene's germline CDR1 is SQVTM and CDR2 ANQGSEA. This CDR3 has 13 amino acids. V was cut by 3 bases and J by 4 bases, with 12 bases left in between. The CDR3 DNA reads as TGCAGCGTTGACCGGGCAGGTGGAGAGACCCAGTACTTC. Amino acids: CSVDRAGGETQYF.

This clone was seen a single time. The CDR3 region has the DNA TGTGCCACCAGTGAAGTTCATAGCAATCAGCCCCAGCATTTT. Amino acid sequence: CATSEVHSNQPQHF. The chain has TRBV24-1 and TRBJ1-5; unclear D gene. The germline V and J ends were trimmed by 4 bases and 0 bases, with 6 bases remaining between them. Germline lookup yields CDR1 KGHDR and CDR2 SFDVKD. CDR3 length equals 14 residues.

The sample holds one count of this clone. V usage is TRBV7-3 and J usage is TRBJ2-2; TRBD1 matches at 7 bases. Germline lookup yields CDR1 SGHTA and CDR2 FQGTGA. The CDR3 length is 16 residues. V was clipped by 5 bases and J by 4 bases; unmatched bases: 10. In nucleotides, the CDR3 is TGTGCCAGCAGCGAACGACAGGGTGTAGGCACCGGGGAGCTGTTTTTT. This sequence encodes CASSERQGVGTGELFF.

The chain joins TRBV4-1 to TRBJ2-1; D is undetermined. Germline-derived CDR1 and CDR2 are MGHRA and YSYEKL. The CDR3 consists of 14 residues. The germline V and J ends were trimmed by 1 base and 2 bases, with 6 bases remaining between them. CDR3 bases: TGCGCCAGCAGCCAAGCCGGCGCCTACAATGAGCAGTTCTTC. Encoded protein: CASSQAGAYNEQFF.

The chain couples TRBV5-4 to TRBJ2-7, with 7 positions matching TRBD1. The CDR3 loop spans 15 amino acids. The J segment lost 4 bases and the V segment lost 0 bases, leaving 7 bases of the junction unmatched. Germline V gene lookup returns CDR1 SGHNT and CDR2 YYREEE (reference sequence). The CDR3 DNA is TGTGCCAGCAGCTTGGACCCGGGACAGCTGTACGAGCAGTACTTC. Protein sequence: CASSLDPGQLYEQYF.

The CDR3 DNA follows: TGTGCCAGCAGCGAAACCCCCCTTAGCACAGATACGCAGTATTTT. It specifies CASSETPLSTDTQYF. V gene TRBV9 combines with J gene TRBJ2-3; no firm D call. V was clipped by 3 bases and J by 0 bases, with 11 bases between them. Germline V CDR1 and CDR2: SGDLS, YYNGEE. The CDR3 totals 15 residues.

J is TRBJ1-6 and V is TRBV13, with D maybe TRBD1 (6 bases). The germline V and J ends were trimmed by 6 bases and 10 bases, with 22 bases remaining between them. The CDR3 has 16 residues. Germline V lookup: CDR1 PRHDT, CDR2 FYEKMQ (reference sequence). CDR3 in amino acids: CASRSLEGARGSPLHF. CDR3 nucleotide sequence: TGTGCCAGCAGGTCCCTCGAAGGGGCCAGGGGATCACCCCTCCACTTT.

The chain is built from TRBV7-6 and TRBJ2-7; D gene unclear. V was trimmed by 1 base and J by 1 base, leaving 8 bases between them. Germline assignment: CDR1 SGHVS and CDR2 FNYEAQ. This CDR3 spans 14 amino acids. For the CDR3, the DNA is TGTGCCAGCAGCTTAGAACATCCTTCCTACGAGCAGTACTTC. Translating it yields CASSLEHPSYEQYF.

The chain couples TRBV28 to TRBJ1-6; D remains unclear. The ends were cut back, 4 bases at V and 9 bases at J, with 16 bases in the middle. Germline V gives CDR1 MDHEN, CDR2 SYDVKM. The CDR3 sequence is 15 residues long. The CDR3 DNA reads TGTGCCAGCAGTTCGCCCGGGAGGTACCTTTCACCCCTCCACTTT. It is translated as CASSSPGRYLSPLHF.